These 18 T cell receptor beta chains were all obtained from the same sample, sequenced in a study of shared clonotypes between healthy human individuals. Using immunoSEQ multiplex PCR, the repertoire was profiled, and TCRdb retains in-frame clones only, with some absent. The table has approximately 940,000 clones, 76% seen once. Sequencing was done on a sample of memory CD4+ T cells sorted from blood. Subset: CD45RA-negative fraction. The receptors originated from a man younger than 35 in good health.

The genes are TRBV2 and TRBJ2-5; TRBD1 agrees at 7 bases. The end of the DNA is better explained by TRBJ2-7, so the J call may be wrong. Germline V gene sequence: CDR1 SNHLY, CDR2 FYNNEI. This CDR3 comprises 14 residues. The CDR3 DNA reads as TGTGCCAGCAGTGTCGAGCAGGGGGAGTACGAGCAGTACTTC. It codes for CASSVEQGEYEQYF.

The chain uses TRBV12-2 and TRBJ2-3. TRBV12-2 is marked as a pseudogene. The CDR3 consists of 14 residues. The chain's CDR3 is CASRLLRGQDTQYF. The CDR3, as DNA: TGTGCAAGTCGCTTATTGAGGGGTCAAGATACGCAGTATTTT.

On this clone: This may be a read error: a much more frequent sequence differs by one nucleotide. The chain has TRBV5-6 and TRBJ1-2, with 9 bases that match TRBD1. Germline V gives CDR1 SGHDT, CDR2 YYEEEE. The CDR3 loop spans 14 amino acids. Losses at the gene ends were 4 bases for V and 2 bases for J; bases not matched to a gene: 3. The CDR3 DNA is TGTGCCAGCAGCCAACAGGGGGCAAACTATGGCTACACCTTC. Its protein product is CASSQQGANYGYTF.

J is TRBJ2-2 and V is TRBV2, with a possible D match to TRBD2 (6 bases). CDR3 size: 14 residues. The germline V gene encodes CDR1 SNHLY and CDR2 FYNNEI. The CDR3 DNA follows: TGTGCGAGCGGGTCGGGGGCGAACACCGGGGAGCTGTTTTTT. Translated: CASGSGANTGELFF.

The V gene is TRBV7-2, the J gene TRBJ2-2; unclear D gene. The CDR3 is 14 amino acids. The ends were cut back, 1 base at V and 5 bases at J, with 8 bases in the middle. The germline CDR1 and CDR2 sequences are SGHTA and FQGNSA. The CDR3 DNA sequence: TGTGCCAGCAGCTTAGTAACGGGTACCGGGGAGCTGTTTTTT. Residues: CASSLVTGTGELFF.

The V and J genes are TRBV30 and TRBJ2-7, with no clear D. V was trimmed by 8 bases and J by 6 bases, leaving 20 bases between them. Per the germline V gene, CDR1 is GTSNPN and CDR2 is SVGIG (reference sequence). The CDR3 has 13 residues. This chain's CDR3 is CALAAEWMGEQYF. The CDR3 coding sequence is TGTGCCCTCGCGGCAGAGTGGATGGGCGAGCAGTACTTC.

The genes are TRBV5-3 and TRBJ1-2; no firm D call. TRBV5-3 is recorded as an ORF, its role being uncertain. The CDR3 contains 14 residues. V lost 0 bases and J 3 bases, leaving 9 bases between the germline ends. For the CDR3, the DNA is TGTGCCAGAAGCTTGGATCGGGCCTACTATGGCTACACCTTC. This gives the protein CARSLDRAYYGYTF.

The V gene is TRBV7-8, the J gene TRBJ2-5, with TRBD1 matching 7 bases. The CDR3 sequence is 14 residues long. Per germline, CDR1 SGHVS and CDR2 FQNEAQ. The J segment lost 4 bases and the V segment lost 5 bases, leaving 7 bases of the junction unmatched. In DNA form, the CDR3 reads TGTGCCAGCAGCAATACAGGGGTCATAGAGACCCAGTACTTC. This gives the protein CASSNTGVIETQYF.

The chain links TRBV6-1 to TRBJ1-5; weak D call: TRBD1 (5 bases). V lost 11 bases and J lost 4, with 15 bases in between. The length of the CDR3 is 13 residues. Germline V lookup: CDR1 MNHNS, CDR2 SASEGT. In nucleotides, the CDR3 is TGTGCCGGCTCTCTCGGGGGTAATCAGCCCCAGCATTTT. This codes for CAGSLGGNQPQHF.

This chain joins TRBV25-1 and TRBJ2-7; D uncertain. The V end lost 5 bases, the J end lost 1 base, and 9 bases lay between the germline ends. The V gene's germline CDR1 is MGHDK and CDR2 SYGVNS. CDR3 length: 13 residues. The CDR3 protein is CASSWPGSYEQYF. The CDR3, as DNA: TGTGCCAGCAGTTGGCCCGGGTCCTACGAGCAGTACTTC.

The sample holds one count of this clone. In DNA, the CDR3 is TGTGCCTGGAGTGTACGGGGGGTCCGTAATGAAAAACTGTTTTTT. Amino acid sequence: CAWSVRGVRNEKLFF. The chain combines TRBV30 with TRBJ1-4; tentatively, D is TRBD1 (5 bases). This CDR3 region has 15 residues. Germline V gene sequence: CDR1 GTSNPN, CDR2 SVGIG (reference sequence). Trimming removed 0 bases at V and 4 bases at J, with 12 bases between.

Concerning this clone: This same CDR3 is encoded by further DNA sequences in the sample. V is TRBV5-1 and J is TRBJ2-5, with D unresolved. The V end was cut by 4 bases, the J end by 0 bases, with 4 bases between. Germline CDR1 reads SGHRS; CDR2 reads YFSETQ. The CDR3 totals 12 residues. CDR3 bases: TGCGCCAGCAGCCCGAACCAAGAGACCCAGTACTTC. Translating gives CASSPNQETQYF.

The CDR3 coding sequence is TGTGCCTGGGGGGCAGGGGGTGGCCATGGCTACACCTTC. Protein sequence: CAWGAGGGHGYTF. The gene calls are TRBV30 and TRBJ1-2; TRBD1 agrees at 7 bases. Trimming took 5 bases from V and 6 from J; bases not matched to a gene: 9. In germline, CDR1 is GTSNPN, CDR2 SVGIG (reference sequence). The length of the CDR3 is 13 residues.

This clone was observed once. This chain links TRBV30 with TRBJ1-2, with 7 bases aligning to TRBD1. The germline V gene has CDR1 GTSNPN and CDR2 SVGIG (reference sequence). V dropped 1 base and J dropped 9; count of bases not matched to a gene: 5. The CDR3 covers 12 residues. CDR3 amino acids: CAWSGQGLSYTF. The CDR3 nucleotides read TGTGCCTGGAGTGGACAGGGTTTAAGCTACACCTTC.

This rearrangement joins TRBV5-1 to TRBJ2-3; 8 bases align to TRBD2. Germline values: CDR1 SGHRS, CDR2 YFSETQ. The V segment lost 0 bases and the J segment 4 bases; nucleotides outside the gene matches: 4. This CDR3 region has 15 residues. CDR3 sequence (DNA): TGCGCCAGCAGCTTGGACGGGGGGGCCGCAGATACGCAGTATTTT. Translated: CASSLDGGAADTQYF.

This sequence joins TRBV4-1 and TRBJ1-5, with D unresolved. The V end was cut by 0 bases, the J end by 6 bases, with 9 bases between. The CDR3 totals 14 residues. Germline V gene data show CDR1 as MGHRA and CDR2 as YSYEKL. In DNA, the CDR3 is TGCGCCAGCAGCCAAGATATGGGCATTCAGCCCCAGCATTTT. Translated, it gives CASSQDMGIQPQHF.

The CDR3 DNA follows: TGTGCCAGCAGTGAATGGCCAGTTTCCTACGAGCAGTACTTC. It yields the protein CASSEWPVSYEQYF. The chain joins TRBV2 to TRBJ2-7; no reliable D call. Germline V lookup: CDR1 SNHLY, CDR2 FYNNEI. The CDR3 consists of 14 residues. V was trimmed by 2 bases and J by 1 base, leaving 9 bases between them.

A remark on this clone: Different DNA sequences within this sample yield the same CDR3. The rearrangement links TRBV11-2 to TRBJ2-7; weak D call: TRBD2 (5 bases). The CDR3 contains 14 residues. Trimming stripped 0 bases from V and 2 bases from J, with 8 bases between. Germline V gives CDR1 SGHAT, CDR2 FQNNGV. The CDR3 sequence: CASSLERGTYEQYF. The CDR3 DNA sequence: TGTGCCAGCAGCTTAGAACGGGGAACCTACGAGCAGTACTTC. The full variable domain, in which reference TRBV11-2 and TRBJ2-7 provide the parts outside the CDR3, is EAGVAQSPRYKIIEKRQSVAFWCNPISGHATLYWYQQILGQGPKLLIQFQNNGVVDDSQLPKDRFSAERLKGVDSTLKIQPAKLEDSAVYLCASSLERGTYEQYFGPGTRLTVT.